One sample yielded the 22 T cell receptor beta chains listed below, sequenced in a study of cytomegalovirus exposure and HLA in healthy donors. Use of 60 Vbeta and 13 Jbeta primers characterized the PCR. TCRdb's table, derived via immunoSEQ multiplex PCR, lists solely in-frame clones and lacks some. The table counts around 140,000 clones; 0.75% to 1% lies in the top ten. The specimen was PBMCs. The receptors shown here come from a male donor in good health and CMV-seronegative.

The rearrangement links TRBV18 to TRBJ2-3, with 7 bases that match TRBD2. J lost 3 bases, V lost 2 bases, and 8 bases had no gene match. The CDR3 has 16 residues. CDR1 KGHSH and CDR2 LQKENI come from the germline V gene. DNA for the CDR3: TGTGCCAGCTCACCATTAGTAGCGGGTGGGACAGATACGCAGTATTTT. Encoded protein: CASSPLVAGGTDTQYF.

The chain uses TRBV5-6 and TRBJ2-5; D gene uncertain. With 1 base removed from V and 5 bases from J, the gap between germline ends came to 6 bases. Germline V CDR1 and CDR2: SGHDT, YYEEEE. The CDR3 has 12 residues. CDR3 nucleotides: TGTGCCAGCAGCTTGTATTTCGAGACCCAGTACTTC. Translated, it gives CASSLYFETQYF.

The V gene is TRBV27, the J gene TRBJ1-2; 7 bases align to TRBD1. Trimming removed 4 bases from V and 8 bases from J; junction bases left unmatched: 7. There are 13 residues in the CDR3. Germline V CDR1 and CDR2: MNHEY, SMNVEV (reference sequence). As DNA, the CDR3 is TGTGCCAGCAGTTCACGACAGGGTTTGGGCTACACCTTC. Translated, it gives CASSSRQGLGYTF.

The genes are TRBV29-1 and TRBJ2-6, with D possibly matching TRBD1 (6 bases). This CDR3 spans 15 amino acids. The germline V gene has CDR1 SQVTM and CDR2 ANQGSEA. V was clipped by 2 bases and J by 4 bases, with 12 bases between them. The CDR3 loop is CSVEYPGAGANVLTF. In nucleotides, the CDR3 is TGCAGCGTTGAATACCCAGGGGCCGGGGCCAACGTCCTGACTTTC.

This chain uses TRBV5-1 with TRBJ1-1; D is undetermined. V was shortened by 0 bases and J by 1 base, with 7 bases between the two germline ends. CDR3 length: 14 residues. Germline V CDR1 and CDR2: SGHRS, YFSETQ. In DNA, the CDR3 is TGCGCCAGCAGCTTGGCCCCGGGGAACACTGAAGCTTTCTTT. This gives the protein CASSLAPGNTEAFF.

The chain uses TRBV30 and TRBJ2-1, with D maybe TRBD1 (7 bases). With 1 base removed from V and 7 bases from J, the gap between germline ends came to 11 bases. CDR3 length: 13 amino acids. CDR1 is GTSNPN, CDR2 SVGIG, per germline (reference sequence). The CDR3 sequence: CAWSAQGGNEQFF. CDR3 coding DNA: TGTGCCTGGAGTGCCCAGGGGGGAAATGAGCAGTTCTTC. The complete variable domain, with remaining parts taken from reference TRBV30 and TRBJ2-1, reads SQTIHQWPATLVQPVGSPLSLECTVEGTSNPNLYWYRQAAGRGLQLLFYSVGIGQISSEVPQNLSASRPQDRQFILSSKKLLLSDSGFYLCAWSAQGGNEQFFGPGTRLTVL.

The J gene is TRBJ1-3, the V gene TRBV9, with D hard to call. The germline V and J ends were trimmed by 0 bases and 2 bases, with 12 bases remaining between them. CDR3 length: 16 residues. The V gene's germline CDR1 is SGDLS and CDR2 YYNGEE. DNA of the CDR3: TGTGCCAGCAGCGTAGAACCGAGGGTACCTGGAAACACCATATATTTT. Translating gives CASSVEPRVPGNTIYF.

The chain links TRBV28 to TRBJ1-5, with TRBD1 matching over 8 bases. Germline CDR1 reads MDHEN; CDR2 reads SYDVKM. V dropped 3 bases and J dropped 5; count of bases not matched to a gene: 6. The CDR3 is made up of 15 amino acids. CDR3 region: CASSFRQGSHQPQHF. The CDR3 DNA is TGTGCCAGCAGTTTTCGACAGGGGAGCCATCAGCCCCAGCATTTT. The full variable domain, its missing parts supplied by reference TRBV28 and TRBJ1-5, is DVKVTQSSRYLVKRTGEKVFLECVQDMDHENMFWYRQDPGLGLRLIYFSYDVKMKEKGDIPEGYSVSREKKERFSLILESASTNQTSMYLCASSFRQGSHQPQHFGDGTRLSIL.

J is TRBJ2-2 and V is TRBV7-6; D perhaps matches TRBD1 (5 bases). This CDR3 is built from 13 residues. The V gene's germline CDR1 is SGHVS and CDR2 FNYEAQ. The V gene lost 6 bases and the J gene lost 3 bases, with 8 bases spanning the gap. CDR3 in amino acids: CASRRQYTGELFF. In DNA form, the CDR3 reads TGTGCCAGCAGAAGACAGTACACCGGGGAGCTGTTTTTT.

The chain uses TRBV18 and TRBJ2-5; 7 nucleotides match TRBD2. Germline CDR1 and CDR2: KGHSH and LQKENI. Trimming at V came to 6 bases and at J to 5 bases, leaving 18 bases not matched to a gene. This CDR3 comprises 17 residues. For the CDR3, the DNA is TGTGCCAGCTCTAGAAGAGGCGGGGGATACCGGACTGAGACCCAGTACTTC. Protein sequence: CASSRRGGGYRTETQYF.

The rearrangement joins TRBV29-1 to TRBJ1-2; the D is unclear. Per the germline V gene, CDR1 is SQVTM and CDR2 is ANQGSEA. The V end lost 4 bases, the J end lost 4 bases, and 7 bases lay between the germline ends. This CDR3 spans 11 amino acids. The CDR3 spells CSVVSVYGYTF. The CDR3 nucleotides are TGCAGCGTTGTTTCAGTCTATGGCTACACCTTC.

V usage is TRBV6-1 and J usage is TRBJ2-3; no clear D gene. The CDR3 length is 13 residues. The V gene lost 4 bases and the J gene lost 2 bases, with 7 bases spanning the gap. Looked up from germline, CDR1 is MNHNS and CDR2 is SASEGT. CDR3 nucleotides: TGTGCCAGCAGTGTCTACTACACAGATACGCAGTATTTT. Amino acid sequence: CASSVYYTDTQYF.

The chain recombines TRBV5-6 with TRBJ2-2, with 10 bases lining up with TRBD1. V trimming: 3 bases; J trimming: 9 bases; junction bases outside the gene matches: 8. This CDR3 comprises 15 residues. Germline values: CDR1 SGHDT, CDR2 YYEEEE. CDR3 in amino acids: CASSSGQGLVRELFF. In DNA form, the CDR3 reads TGTGCCAGCAGCTCGGGACAGGGGTTAGTGAGGGAGCTGTTTTTT.

The chain links TRBV15 to TRBJ1-1; D gene uncertain. V shed 2 bases and J shed 4 bases, with 8 bases lying between them. The CDR3 sequence is 13 residues long. Per germline, CDR1 LNHNV and CDR2 YYDKDF (reference sequence). CDR3 in DNA: TGTGCCACCAGCAGATTCGAGGCCACTGAAGCTTTCTTT. It codes for CATSRFEATEAFF.

The V and J genes are TRBV6-1 and TRBJ2-5; D might be TRBD2 (6 bases). The V gene lost 7 bases and the J gene lost 5 bases, with 14 bases spanning the gap. Germline assignment: CDR1 MNHNS and CDR2 SASEGT. The CDR3 runs to 13 residues. The CDR3 loop reads CASTLPGLETQYF. CDR3 coding DNA: TGTGCCAGCACCCTCCCGGGACTCGAGACCCAGTACTTC.

The V gene is TRBV9, the J gene TRBJ2-2; 12 nucleotides agree with TRBD2. This CDR3 contains 19 residues. V lost 4 bases and J lost 0; bases outside the gene matches: 10. Germline V lookup: CDR1 SGDLS, CDR2 YYNGEE. The chain's CDR3 is CASSKGLAGPFPNTGELFF. The CDR3 DNA sequence: TGTGCCAGCAGCAAAGGACTAGCGGGACCATTTCCGAACACCGGGGAGCTGTTTTTT.

The rearrangement uses TRBV6-1 and TRBJ1-5; tentatively, D is TRBD1 (5 bases). V was cut by 1 base and J by 6 bases, with 13 bases left in between. The CDR3 is 15 residues long. CDR1 and CDR2 (germline): MNHNS, SASEGT. CDR3 DNA sequence: TGTGCCAGCAGTGAAGTGCGGGGCGGAGGTCAGCCCCAGCATTTT. This encodes CASSEVRGGGQPQHF.

The chain employs TRBV11-3 and TRBJ2-5; TRBD1 aligns across 7 bases. The CDR3 is made up of 16 amino acids. Germline values: CDR1 SGHNT, CDR2 YENEEA. Germline trimming cut 5 bases from V and 7 bases from J; bases unmatched to any gene: 16. The DNA of the CDR3 is TGTGCCAGCAGCCCACAAACAGGGGCAGGGCCGAGGACCCAGTACTTC. Translation gives CASSPQTGAGPRTQYF.

The chain combines TRBV30 with TRBJ1-5; unclear D gene. CDR1 is GTSNPN, CDR2 SVGIG, per germline (reference sequence). CDR3 length: 12 amino acids. Trimming took 1 base from V and 5 from J, leaving 6 bases between them. CDR3 DNA: TGTGCCTGGAGTGAAAGCCATCAGCCCCAGCATTTT. Protein sequence: CAWSESHQPQHF.

The CDR3 sequence is CASSPDRGENTGELFF. Here the CDR3 DNA reads TGTGCCAGCAGCCCTGACAGGGGCGAGAACACCGGGGAGCTGTTTTTT. The chain recombines TRBV5-6 with TRBJ2-2, with 8 bases matching TRBD1. The CDR3 extends over 16 amino acids. CDR1 is SGHDT and CDR2 is YYEEEE in the germline V gene. Trimming removed 4 bases from V and 1 base from J; junction bases left unmatched: 6.

V usage is TRBV20-1 and J usage is TRBJ1-1; no reliable D call. The CDR3 contains 10 residues. Trimming left V 3 bases short and J 6 bases short, with 5 bases between. In germline, CDR1 is DFQATT, CDR2 SNEGSKA (reference sequence). The CDR3 loop reads CSARRAEAFF. The CDR3 nucleotides are TGCAGTGCTAGGAGGGCTGAAGCTTTCTTT.

The chain recombines TRBV5-6 with TRBJ2-2; tentative D call: TRBD1 (6 bases). Germline V gives CDR1 SGHDT, CDR2 YYEEEE. This CDR3 region has 15 residues. V lost 0 bases, J lost 2 bases, and 8 bases lay in between. The CDR3 DNA reads TGTGCCAGCAGCTTGGGGGGGCTTAACACCGGGGAGCTGTTTTTT. Protein: CASSLGGLNTGELFF.